This T cell receptor (beta chain) appears in the sequencing data of a study of early T cells in non-severe SARS-CoV-2 infection. Study-level background: The chains were unpaired, and the sequenced material was bulk RNA from unsorted whole blood.

This clonotype was detected only a few times. Its matching antigen is unknown. With 10 bases removed from V and 5 bases from J, the gap between germline ends came to 11 bases. The CDR3 spans 11 residues. The germline V gene encodes CDR1 ENHRY and CDR2 SYGVKD. Molecules of cDNA were individually given unique molecular identifiers that were attached to them. TCRdb independently ran MiXCR on the 5' RACE reads; one entry per CDR3 protein. The sample consists of tens of thousands of distinct CDR3 sequences, around 10% of them appearing once. Overall study findings and caveats: Private and CD4 specificities were missed by VDJdb matching, skewed to anti-spike CD8.

The sequence was obtained from an adult who was a healthcare worker with PCR-confirmed SARS-CoV-2 infection or an uninfected control (not recorded which). The donor label of this sample is uncertain. V and J are TRBV10-3 and TRBJ2-5, with D perhaps TRBD2 (6 bases). The starting material was whole blood, obtained at baseline. CDR3 coding DNA: TGTGCCACCGGGACTCCGGAGACCCAGTACTTC. Its protein product is CATGTPETQYF.